A selection of T cell receptor beta chains follows, all from one sample in a study of spatial heterogeneity in lung cancer. TCRdb called the 5' RACE reads again in MiXCR, with one record for every CDR3 protein. Among about 38,000 distinct CDR3 sequences listed, around 5.5% were seen once. The source was PBMCs, collected at surgery. The receptors derive from a female donor with early-stage non-small cell lung cancer. The CDR3 runs from the conserved cysteine through the conserved F or W. A D gene is named only where the DNA matches it firmly. Rows give clone size only sometimes, using once, few, many, or a class for an expanded clone.

clone size: many; D gene: .; J gene: TRBJ1-1; V gene: TRBV27; CDR3 DNA: TGTGCCAGCAGTCCTCCGAACACTGAAGCTTTCTTT; CDR3 protein: CASSPPNTEAFF
clone size: many; D gene: .; J gene: TRBJ2-7; V gene: TRBV7-2; CDR3 DNA: TGTGCCAGCAGCTCCACGGGTCCCTACGAGCAGTACTTC; CDR3 protein: CASSSTGPYEQYF
clone size: many; D gene: .; J gene: TRBJ2-1; V gene: TRBV7-2; CDR3 DNA: TGTGCCAGCAGCTTAGCGGGCAGGAGCTCCTACAATGAGCAGTTCTTC; CDR3 protein: CASSLAGRSSYNEQFF
clone size: many; D gene: .; J gene: TRBJ2-4; V gene: TRBV5-1; CDR3 DNA: TGCGCCAGCAGCTTGGAGTCTCCGGGACTCAAAAACATTCAGTACTTC; CDR3 protein: CASSLESPGLKNIQYF
clone size: .; D gene: .; J gene: TRBJ2-7; V gene: TRBV7-8; CDR3 DNA: TGTGCCAGCAGCTTAGCGGTAAAGGCCTACGAGCAGTACTTC; CDR3 protein: CASSLAVKAYEQYF
clone size: .; D gene: .; J gene: TRBJ1-5; V gene: TRBV6-2/TRBV6-3; CDR3 DNA: TGTGCCAGCGATGACCGGGGAGGATACAATCAGCGCCAGCATTTT; CDR3 protein: CASDDRGGYNQRQHF
clone size: few; D gene: .; J gene: TRBJ1-4; V gene: TRBV30; CDR3 DNA: TGTGCCTGGAGTAGGACTAATGAAAAACTGTTTTTT; CDR3 protein: CAWSRTNEKLFF
clone size: few; D gene: TRBD1; J gene: TRBJ2-5; V gene: TRBV4-3; CDR3 DNA: TGCGCCAGCAGCCAAACCGGGACAGTTGAAGAGACCCGGTACTTC; CDR3 protein: CASSQTGTVEETRYF
clone size: .; D gene: .; J gene: TRBJ1-2; V gene: TRBV2; CDR3 DNA: TGTGCCAGCATACAGGCCTCTCAAAACTATGGCTACACCTTC; CDR3 protein: CASIQASQNYGYTF
clone size: .; D gene: TRBD1; J gene: TRBJ2-6; V gene: TRBV19; CDR3 DNA: TGTGCCAGTGGGACAGGGGATTCTGGGGCCAACGTCCTGACTTTC; CDR3 protein: CASGTGDSGANVLTF
clone size: many; D gene: TRBD1; J gene: TRBJ2-3; V gene: TRBV28; CDR3 DNA: TGTGCCAGCAGCCCCGGGACAGGGTCAGATACGCAGTATTTT; CDR3 protein: CASSPGTGSDTQYF
clone size: once; D gene: .; J gene: TRBJ2-2; V gene: TRBV5-1; CDR3 DNA: TGCGCCAGCAGCCTAGCCTCAGCCTCACGAGGCGGGGAGCTGTTTTTT; CDR3 protein: CASSLASASRGGELFF
clone size: many; D gene: TRBD1; J gene: TRBJ1-1; V gene: TRBV12-3/TRBV12-4; CDR3 DNA: TGTGCCAGCAGTGCACGACATACAGGGGCCCCTGAAGCTTTCTTT; CDR3 protein: CASSARHTGAPEAFF
clone size: many; D gene: TRBD1; J gene: TRBJ1-2; V gene: TRBV29-1; CDR3 DNA: TGCAGTGTTGGGGACCGGGACAGGGGGCGGTTAAGCTACACCTTC; CDR3 protein: CSVGDRDRGRLSYTF
clone size: many; D gene: .; J gene: TRBJ1-2; V gene: TRBV25-1; CDR3 DNA: TGTGCCAGCAGTAATGCCGGGTCCTCCGGGGGCTACACCTTC; CDR3 protein: CASSNAGSSGGYTF
clone size: many; D gene: .; J gene: TRBJ2-7; V gene: TRBV28; CDR3 DNA: TGTGCCAGCAGTACAGTGCCGGGGACACCCCTAAGCTCCTACGAGCAGTACTTC; CDR3 protein: CASSTVPGTPLSSYEQYF
clone size: many; D gene: .; J gene: TRBJ1-6; V gene: TRBV27; CDR3 DNA: TGTGCCAGCAGTATCCGGGGGTCACCCCTCCACTTT; CDR3 protein: CASSIRGSPLHF
clone size: few; D gene: TRBD1; J gene: TRBJ1-5; V gene: TRBV19; CDR3 DNA: TGTGCCAGTAGTCCCAGAGACAGGGCTTTAAATCAGCCCCAGCATTTT; CDR3 protein: CASSPRDRALNQPQHF
clone size: many; D gene: .; J gene: TRBJ1-2; V gene: TRBV7-4; CDR3 DNA: TGTGCCAGCAGCTTAGGAGGGCCCTACTATGGCTACACCTTC; CDR3 protein: CASSLGGPYYGYTF
clone size: few; D gene: TRBD1; J gene: TRBJ2-1; V gene: TRBV6-2/TRBV6-3; CDR3 DNA: TGTGCCAGCAGAGAACTGGACAGGGGGCAGGACAATGAGCAGTTCTTC; CDR3 protein: CASRELDRGQDNEQFF
clone size: few; D gene: .; J gene: TRBJ2-2; V gene: TRBV18; CDR3 DNA: TGTGCCAGCTCACCCGCTGTGGTCCTTTACACCGGGGAGCTGTTTTTT; CDR3 protein: CASSPAVVLYTGELFF
clone size: many; D gene: TRBD1; J gene: TRBJ1-5; V gene: TRBV3-1; CDR3 DNA: TGTGCCAGCAGCCAAGCCGGACAGGGCAATCAGCCCCAGCATTTT; CDR3 protein: CASSQAGQGNQPQHF
clone size: many; D gene: .; J gene: TRBJ1-2; V gene: TRBV19; CDR3 DNA: TGTGCCAGTAGAGGGGGGGCATCAATCTATGGCTACACCTTC; CDR3 protein: CASRGGASIYGYTF
clone size: .; D gene: .; J gene: TRBJ2-7; V gene: TRBV18; CDR3 DNA: TGTGCCAGCTCACCACCTAGGGCCGAGTCCTACGAGCAGTACTTC; CDR3 protein: CASSPPRAESYEQYF
clone size: .; D gene: TRBD1; J gene: TRBJ2-6; V gene: TRBV4-1; CDR3 DNA: TGCGCCAGCAGCATTACCGGGACAGGGGCTCCCTCTGGGGCCAACGTCCTGACTTTC; CDR3 protein: CASSITGTGAPSGANVLTF
clone size: many; D gene: TRBD1; J gene: TRBJ2-7; V gene: TRBV5-4; CDR3 DNA: TGTGCCAGCAGCCGGGGACAGAAAGTTTACGAGCAGTACTTC; CDR3 protein: CASSRGQKVYEQYF